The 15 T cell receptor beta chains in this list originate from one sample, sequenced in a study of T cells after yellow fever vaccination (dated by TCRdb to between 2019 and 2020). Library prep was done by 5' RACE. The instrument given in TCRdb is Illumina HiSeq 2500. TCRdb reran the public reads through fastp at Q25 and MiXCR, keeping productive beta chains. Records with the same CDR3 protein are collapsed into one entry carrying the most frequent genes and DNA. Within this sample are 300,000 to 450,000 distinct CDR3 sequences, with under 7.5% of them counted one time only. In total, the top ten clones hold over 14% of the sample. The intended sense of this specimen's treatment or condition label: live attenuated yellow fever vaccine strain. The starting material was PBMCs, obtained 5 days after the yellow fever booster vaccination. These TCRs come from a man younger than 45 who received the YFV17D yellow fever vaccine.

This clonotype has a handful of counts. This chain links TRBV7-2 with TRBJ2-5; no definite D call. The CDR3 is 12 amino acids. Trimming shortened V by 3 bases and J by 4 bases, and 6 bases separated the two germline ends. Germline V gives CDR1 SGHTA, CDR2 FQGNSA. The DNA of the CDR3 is TGTGCCAGCAGCTTCCTCCGAGAGACCCAGTACTTC. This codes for CASSFLRETQYF.

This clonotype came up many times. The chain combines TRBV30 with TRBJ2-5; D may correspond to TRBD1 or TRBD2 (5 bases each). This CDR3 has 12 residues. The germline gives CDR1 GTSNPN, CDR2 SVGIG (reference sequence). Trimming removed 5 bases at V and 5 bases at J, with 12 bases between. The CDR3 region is CAWGDGEETQYF. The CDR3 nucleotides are TGTGCCTGGGGGGACGGTGAGGAGACCCAGTACTTC. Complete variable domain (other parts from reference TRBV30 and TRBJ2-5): SQTIHQWPATLVQPVGSPLSLECTVEGTSNPNLYWYRQAAGRGLQLLFYSVGIGQISSEVPQNLSASRPQDRQFILSSKKLLLSDSGFYLCAWGDGEETQYFGPGTRLLVL.

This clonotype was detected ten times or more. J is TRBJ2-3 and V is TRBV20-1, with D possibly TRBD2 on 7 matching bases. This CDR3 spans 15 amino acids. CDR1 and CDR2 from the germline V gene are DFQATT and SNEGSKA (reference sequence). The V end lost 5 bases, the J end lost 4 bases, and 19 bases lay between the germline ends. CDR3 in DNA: TGCAGTGCTTTTCGCGGCCTAGGGGGGGCAGATACGCAGTATTTT. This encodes CSAFRGLGGADTQYF.

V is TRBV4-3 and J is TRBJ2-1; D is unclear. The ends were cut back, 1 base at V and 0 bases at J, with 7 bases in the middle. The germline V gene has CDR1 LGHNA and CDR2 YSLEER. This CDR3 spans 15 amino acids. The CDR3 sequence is CASSQVRASYNEQFF. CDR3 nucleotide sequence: TGCGCCAGCAGCCAAGTACGCGCCTCCTACAATGAGCAGTTCTTC.

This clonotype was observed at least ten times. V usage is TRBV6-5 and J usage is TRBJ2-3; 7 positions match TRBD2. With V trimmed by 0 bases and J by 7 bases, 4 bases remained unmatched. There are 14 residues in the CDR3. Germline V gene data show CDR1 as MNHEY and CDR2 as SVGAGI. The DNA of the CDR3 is TGTGCCAGCAGTTACTCGAGGGAGGGTTATACGCAGTATTTT. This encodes CASSYSREGYTQYF.

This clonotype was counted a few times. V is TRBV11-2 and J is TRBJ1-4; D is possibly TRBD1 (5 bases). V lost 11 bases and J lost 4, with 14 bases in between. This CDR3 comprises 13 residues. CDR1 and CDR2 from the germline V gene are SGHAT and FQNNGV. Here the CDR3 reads CADSRDLNEKLFF. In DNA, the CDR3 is TGTGCCGACAGCCGGGACCTTAATGAAAAACTGTTTTTT.

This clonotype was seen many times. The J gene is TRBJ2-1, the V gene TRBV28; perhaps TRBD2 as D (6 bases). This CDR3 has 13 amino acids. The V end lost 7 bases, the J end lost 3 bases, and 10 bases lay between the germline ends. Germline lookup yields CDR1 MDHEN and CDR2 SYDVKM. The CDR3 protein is CASTGVFYNEQFF. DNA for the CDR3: TGTGCCAGCACGGGGGTTTTCTACAATGAGCAGTTCTTC. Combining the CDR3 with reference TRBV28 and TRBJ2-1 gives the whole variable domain DVKVTQSSRYLVKRTGEKVFLECVQDMDHENMFWYRQDPGLGLRLIYFSYDVKMKEKGDIPEGYSVSREKKERFSLILESASTNQTSMYLCASTGVFYNEQFFGPGTRLTVL.

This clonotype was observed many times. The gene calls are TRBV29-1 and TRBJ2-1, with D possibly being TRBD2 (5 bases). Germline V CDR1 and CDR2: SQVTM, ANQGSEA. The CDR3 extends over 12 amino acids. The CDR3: CAHEGGYNEQFF. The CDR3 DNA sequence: TGCGCCCACGAGGGCGGCTACAATGAGCAGTTCTTC.

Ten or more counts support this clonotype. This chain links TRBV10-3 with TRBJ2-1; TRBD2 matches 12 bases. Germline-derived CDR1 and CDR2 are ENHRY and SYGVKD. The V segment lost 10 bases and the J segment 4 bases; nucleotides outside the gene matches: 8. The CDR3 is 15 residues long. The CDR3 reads CATTSGRHLYNEQFF. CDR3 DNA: TGTGCCACCACTAGCGGGAGGCACCTTTACAATGAGCAGTTCTTC.

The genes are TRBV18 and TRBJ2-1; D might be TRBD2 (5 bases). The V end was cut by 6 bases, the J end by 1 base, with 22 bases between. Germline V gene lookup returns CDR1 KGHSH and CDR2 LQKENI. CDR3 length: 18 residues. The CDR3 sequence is CASSPGRRRITSYNEQFF. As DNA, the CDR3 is TGTGCCAGCTCCCCCGGCCGTAGGAGGATTACGTCCTACAATGAGCAGTTCTTC.

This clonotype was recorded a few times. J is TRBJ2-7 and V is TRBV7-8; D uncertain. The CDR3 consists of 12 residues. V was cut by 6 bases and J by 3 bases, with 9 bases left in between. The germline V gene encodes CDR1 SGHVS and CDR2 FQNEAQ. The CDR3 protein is CASRPLIYEQYF. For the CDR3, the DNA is TGTGCCAGCAGACCCCTAATCTACGAGCAGTACTTC.

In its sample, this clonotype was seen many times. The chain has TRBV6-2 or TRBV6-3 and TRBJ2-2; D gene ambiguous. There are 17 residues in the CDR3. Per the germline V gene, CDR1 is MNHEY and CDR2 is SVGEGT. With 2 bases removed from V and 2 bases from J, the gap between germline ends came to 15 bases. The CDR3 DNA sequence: TGTGCCAGCAGTTACCCGCGTCCCGGCTCCAACACCGGGGAGCTGTTTTTT. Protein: CASSYPRPGSNTGELFF.

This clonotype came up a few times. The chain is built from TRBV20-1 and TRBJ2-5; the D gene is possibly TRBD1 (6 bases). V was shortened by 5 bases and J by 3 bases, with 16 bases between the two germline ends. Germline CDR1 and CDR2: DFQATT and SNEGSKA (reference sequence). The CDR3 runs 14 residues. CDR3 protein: CSAHREPLKETQYF. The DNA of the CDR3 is TGCAGTGCTCACAGGGAGCCCCTTAAAGAGACCCAGTACTTC.

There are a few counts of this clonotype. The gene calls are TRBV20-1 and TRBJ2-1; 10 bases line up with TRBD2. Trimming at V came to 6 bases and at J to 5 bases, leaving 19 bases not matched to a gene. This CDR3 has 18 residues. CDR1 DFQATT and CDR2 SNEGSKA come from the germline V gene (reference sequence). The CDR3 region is CSAKKRLAGADWDNEQFF. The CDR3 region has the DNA TGCAGTGCCAAGAAGAGGCTAGCGGGAGCCGATTGGGACAATGAGCAGTTCTTC.

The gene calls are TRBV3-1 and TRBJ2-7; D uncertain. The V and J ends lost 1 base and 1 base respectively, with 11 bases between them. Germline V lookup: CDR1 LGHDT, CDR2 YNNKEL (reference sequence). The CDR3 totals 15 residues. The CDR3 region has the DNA TGTGCCAGCAGCCAAGTCAGTCGGGCTTCCTACGAGCAGTACTTC. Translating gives CASSQVSRASYEQYF.